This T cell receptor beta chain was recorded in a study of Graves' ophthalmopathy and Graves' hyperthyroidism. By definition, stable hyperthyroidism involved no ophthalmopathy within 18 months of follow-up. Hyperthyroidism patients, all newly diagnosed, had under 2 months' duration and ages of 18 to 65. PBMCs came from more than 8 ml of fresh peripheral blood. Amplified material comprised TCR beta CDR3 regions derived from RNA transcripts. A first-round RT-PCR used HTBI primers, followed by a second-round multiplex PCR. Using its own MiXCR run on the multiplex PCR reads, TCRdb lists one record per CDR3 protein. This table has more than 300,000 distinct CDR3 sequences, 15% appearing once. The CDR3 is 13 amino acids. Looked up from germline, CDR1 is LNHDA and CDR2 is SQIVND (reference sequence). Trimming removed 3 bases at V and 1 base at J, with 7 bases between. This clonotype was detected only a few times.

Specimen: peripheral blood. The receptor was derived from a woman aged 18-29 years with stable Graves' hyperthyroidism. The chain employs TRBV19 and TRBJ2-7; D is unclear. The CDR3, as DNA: TGTGCCAGTAGTATTCCGCCGTCCTACGAGCAGTACTTC. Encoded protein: CASSIPPSYEQYF.